What follows are 22 T cell receptor beta chains derived from one specimen sequenced in a study of tumor-infiltrating lymphocytes in primary liver carcinoma. Synthesis of TCR beta cDNA was carried out from about 540 ng total RNA with a constant-region primer. ARM-PCR was slightly modified, and three nested multiplex PCR rounds with it gave rise to the TCR beta libraries. The first two PCR rounds used TRBV1-TRBV30 forward primers with a C-beta reverse primer, around 10 cycles each. One entry per CDR3 protein, called by TCRdb with MiXCR from the multiplex PCR reads. The sample includes fewer than 350,000 distinct CDR3 sequences, 65% seen only once; the top ten take 9% to 10%. For blood RNA, unsorted whole blood served as the source, and germline DNA was extracted too. The source material was peripheral blood. These receptors were taken from a man aged 35-49 years with primary liver carcinoma and hepatitis B virus infection.

As concerns this clonotype: The germline gene is not matched at one end of the junction; a read error may be the cause. The V and J genes are TRBV7-9 and TRBJ2-7, with a tentative D call TRBD1 (6 bases). Germline assignment: CDR1 SEHNR and CDR2 FQNEAQ (reference sequence). CDR3 length equals 13 residues. The CDR3 sequence: CTSSLQGPYEQYF. CDR3 DNA sequence: TGTACCAGCAGCTTACAGGGCCCATACGAGCAGTACTTC.

Turning to this clonotype: The junction differs from germline at one of its ends, possibly a read error. The chain joins TRBV12-3 or TRBV12-4 to TRBJ2-3, with D possibly TRBD1 on 5 matching bases. There are 15 residues in the CDR3. CDR3 sequence reads: CASSPQGLTADTQYF. The CDR3 region has the DNA TGTGCCAGCAGTCCTCAGGGTCTAACGGCAGATACACAGTATTTT.

The V gene is TRBV5-1, the J gene TRBJ2-1, with 9 bases that match TRBD1. Germline loops: CDR1 SGHRS, CDR2 YFSETQ. This CDR3 has 15 amino acids. Trimming at V came to 0 bases and at J to 7 bases, leaving 5 bases not matched to a gene. The CDR3 is CASSLDRGLQNEQFF. The CDR3, as DNA: TGCGCCAGCAGCTTGGACAGGGGGCTTCAAAATGAGCAGTTCTTC.

The V gene is TRBV10-2, the J gene TRBJ2-7; 7 bases match TRBD2. Germline values: CDR1 WSHSY, CDR2 SAAADI. The ends lost 7 bases at V and 4 bases at J; junction bases unmatched: 13. The CDR3 contains 15 residues. The CDR3, as DNA: TGCGCCAGCACGGCGCGGGAGTTTTTTTCGTACGAGCAGTACTTC. It translates to CASTAREFFSYEQYF.

Turning to this clonotype: This may arise from a read error, as a much more abundant clone is one base away. This is likely a read error, given that the CDR3 carries no conserved phenylalanine or tryptophan at its end. The chain employs TRBV6-1 and TRBJ2-7, with 8 bases that match TRBD1. CDR3 length equals 13 residues. Germline CDR1 is MNHNS and CDR2 is SASEGT. J gave up 3 bases and V 6 bases, and 4 bases lay outside the gene matches. CDR3 sequence (DNA): TGTGCCAGCAGGCACGGACAGGGCTACGAGCAGTACCTC. Its translation: CASRHGQGYEQYL.

This chain joins TRBV4-1 and TRBJ2-7; 8 nucleotides align to TRBD1. The CDR3 is 16 amino acids. CDR1 MGHRA and CDR2 YSYEKL come from the germline V gene. J lost 4 bases, V lost 0 bases, and 8 bases had no gene match. For the CDR3, the DNA is TGCGCCAGCAGCCAAGAGGGACGACAGGGGAAATACGAGCAGTACTTC. Residues: CASSQEGRQGKYEQYF.

For this clonotype: A junction end diverges from the germline sequence, so it may reflect a read error. In DNA, the CDR3 is TGTGCCAGCCAGGCCTACAATGAGCGGTTCTTC. As protein: CASQAYNERFF. This chain connects TRBV28 to TRBJ2-1; D gene ambiguous. In germline, CDR1 is MDHEN, CDR2 SYDVKM. CDR3 size: 11 residues.

Note on this clonotype: This clone may be a read error of a much larger clone one base away. The rearrangement links TRBV4-3 to TRBJ2-5; a possible D gene is TRBD2 (6 bases). Germline assignment: CDR1 LGHNA and CDR2 YSLEER. This CDR3 spans 16 amino acids. The CDR3 DNA follows: TGCGTCAGCAGCCAGGGCTTCTCCGGGAGCCAAGAGACCCAGTACTTC. This gives the protein CVSSQGFSGSQETQYF.

Note on this clonotype: One end of the junction does not line up with germline, which may come from a read error. J is TRBJ2-7 and V is TRBV11-1; tentatively, D is TRBD2 (5 bases). This CDR3 has 12 amino acids. Germline CDR1 reads SGHAT; CDR2 reads FQDESV (reference sequence). The CDR3 reads CASSLGGYERHF. The DNA for the CDR3 is TGTGCCAGCAGCTTAGGAGGATACGAGCGGCACTTC.

On this clonotype itself: This likely comes from a read error, as the CDR3 has no conserved phenylalanine or tryptophan at its end. The chain combines TRBV13 with TRBJ2-1, with D unclear. Trimming took off 5 bases at V and 6 bases at J, with 8 bases between the two ends. The CDR3 contains 12 residues. Germline loops: CDR1 PRHDT, CDR2 FYEKMQ (reference sequence). CDR3 protein: CASSPDSNEQFS. The CDR3, as DNA: TGTGCCAGCAGCCCCGACTCCAATGAGCAGTTCTCC.

There are many counts of this clonotype. V and J are TRBV29-1 and TRBJ1-2; D gene unclear. V was trimmed by 4 bases and J by 4 bases, leaving 10 bases between them. The CDR3 covers 12 residues. In germline, CDR1 is SQVTM, CDR2 ANQGSEA. The CDR3 DNA reads as TGCAGCGTTGGGGAGGATAGCTATGGCTACACCTTC. Protein sequence: CSVGEDSYGYTF.

Details on this clonotype: Compared with germline, one end of the junction differs, possibly owing to a read error. The V call is TRBV11-1, the J call TRBJ2-1, with 7 bases fitting TRBD2. Germline V gene sequence: CDR1 SGHAT, CDR2 FQDESV (reference sequence). CDR3 size: 15 residues. As DNA, the CDR3 is TGTGCCAGCAGGATAGCTAGCGGATGTCGCGATGAGCAGCTCTTC. Its translation: CASRIASGCRDEQLF. The whole variable domain, remainder taken from reference TRBV11-1 and TRBJ2-1, is EAEVAQSPRYKITEKSQAVAFWCDPISGHATLYWYRQILGQGPELLVQFQDESVVDDSQLPKDRFSAERLKGVDSTLKIQPAELGDSAMYLCASRIASGCRDEQLFGPGTRLTVL.

In this sample, this clonotype turned up many times. The chain has TRBV6-1 and TRBJ2-7; no clear D gene. The V gene lost 2 bases and the J gene lost 0 bases, with 8 bases spanning the gap. Germline values: CDR1 MNHNS, CDR2 SASEGT. The CDR3 sequence is 14 residues long. Here the CDR3 reads CASSERSSSYEQYF. CDR3 in DNA: TGTGCCAGCAGTGAACGGTCAAGCTCCTACGAGCAGTACTTC.

Remarks on this clonotype: This clone may be a read error of a much larger clone one base away. The chain combines TRBV6-1 with TRBJ2-3, with D perhaps matching TRBD2 (5 bases). Looked up from germline, CDR1 is MNHNS and CDR2 is SASEGT. The CDR3 is 12 amino acids. The CDR3 loop reads CPSKDFTDTQYF. The DNA of the CDR3 is TGTCCCAGCAAGGACTTCACAGATACGCAGTATTTT.

A note on this clonotype: A much larger clone lies one base from this, so it may be a read error. This sequence joins TRBV5-6 and TRBJ2-3; no firm D call. The V gene's germline CDR1 is SGHDT and CDR2 YYEEEE. CDR3 length: 15 residues. CDR3 in DNA: TGTGCCAGCAGCTTTCAACCTAGGGCCACAGATATGCAGTATTTT. It specifies CASSFQPRATDMQYF.

Of note for this clonotype: A read error may produce the germline difference seen at one junction end. The chain has TRBV5-1 and TRBJ1-5, with 8 positions matching TRBD1. The germline V gene encodes CDR1 SGHRS and CDR2 YFSETQ. CDR3 length equals 15 residues. The chain's CDR3 is CDSSLTGGSNQPQHF. The CDR3 nucleotides read TGCGACAGCAGCCTCACAGGGGGGAGCAATCAGCCCCAGCATTTT.

The chain links TRBV5-1 to TRBJ2-1; 8 nucleotides line up with TRBD2. CDR3 length: 16 amino acids. Unmatched junction bases numbered 8, after V lost 2 bases and J lost 4 bases. Germline V gives CDR1 SGHRS, CDR2 YFSETQ. CDR3 nucleotide sequence: TGCGCCAGCAGCTTTACTAGCGGCAGCTCATACAATGAGCAGTTCTTC. This codes for CASSFTSGSSYNEQFF.

Notes on this clonotype: This could be a read error, since a much larger clone is one nucleotide away. This chain joins TRBV29-1 and TRBJ1-1; a possible D gene is TRBD1 (6 bases). The CDR3 contains 13 residues. Germline V gene sequence: CDR1 SQVTM, CDR2 ANQGSEA. V was trimmed by 7 bases and J by 6 bases, leaving 18 bases between them. CDR3 DNA: TGCAGCGCTTCTAACAGGGTGGGGGCTGAAGCTTTCTTT. This gives the protein CSASNRVGAEAFF.

The chain couples TRBV11-2 to TRBJ1-1; D not resolved. From germline, CDR1 is SGHAT and CDR2 FQNNGV. The CDR3 has 13 residues. V lost 5 bases, J lost 4 bases, and 11 bases lay in between. The chain's CDR3 is CASSPQRSTEAFF. The CDR3 coding sequence is TGTGCCAGCAGCCCTCAGAGAAGCACTGAAGCTTTCTTT.

Details on this clonotype: One junction end does not reproduce the germline sequence, and a read error may be involved. The chain recombines TRBV12-3 or TRBV12-4 with TRBJ1-2, with D possibly matching TRBD1 (5 bases). CDR3 length: 14 residues. The CDR3 region has the DNA TGTGCCAGCAGTTGGGGACGGGCGAACTATGGCTACGCCTTC. Protein sequence: CASSWGRANYGYAF.

A word on this clonotype: The junction departs from germline at one end; a sequencing error may be responsible. The chain uses TRBV6-5 and TRBJ1-6; the D is unclear. This CDR3 region has 15 residues. Per the germline V gene, CDR1 is MNHEY and CDR2 is SVGAGI. CDR3 protein: CVSSATGVYNSPLHF. In DNA form, the CDR3 reads TGTGTCAGCAGTGCTACCGGGGTGTATAATTCACCCCTCCACTTT.

The sample holds one count of this clonotype. This may arise from a read error, as a much more abundant clone is one base away. V gene TRBV10-3 combines with J gene TRBJ1-2; D perhaps matches TRBD1 (5 bases). V lost 7 bases, J lost 4 bases, and 19 bases lay in between. CDR1 ENHRY and CDR2 SYGVKD come from the germline V gene. This CDR3 is built from 15 residues. The CDR3 here is CAITGGGAESYGYTF. DNA of the CDR3: TGTGCCATCACCGGGGGAGGGGCCGAGAGCTATGGCTACACCTTC.